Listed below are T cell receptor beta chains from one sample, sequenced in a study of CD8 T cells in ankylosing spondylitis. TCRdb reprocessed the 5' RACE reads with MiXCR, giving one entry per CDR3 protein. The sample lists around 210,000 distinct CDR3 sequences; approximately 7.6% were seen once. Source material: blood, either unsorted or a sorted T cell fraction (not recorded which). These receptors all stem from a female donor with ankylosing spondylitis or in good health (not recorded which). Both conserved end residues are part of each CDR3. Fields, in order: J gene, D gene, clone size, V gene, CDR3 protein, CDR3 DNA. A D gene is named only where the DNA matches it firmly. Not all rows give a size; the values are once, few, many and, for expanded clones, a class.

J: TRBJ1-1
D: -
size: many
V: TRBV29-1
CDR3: CSVRARDAEAFF
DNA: TGCAGCGTGCGAGCCCGGGACGCTGAAGCTTTCTTT

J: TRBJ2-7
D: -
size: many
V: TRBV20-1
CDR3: CSARSTDLSYEQYF
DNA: TGCAGTGCCCGTTCGACAGACCTCTCCTACGAGCAGTACTTC

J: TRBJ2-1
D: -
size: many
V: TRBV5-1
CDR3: CASSLGVGDEQFF
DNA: TGCGCCAGCAGCTTGGGGGTCGGCGATGAGCAGTTCTTC

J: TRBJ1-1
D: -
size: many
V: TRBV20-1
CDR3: CSVRRGYRGHDEAFF
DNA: TGCAGTGTCCGGCGGGGGTACCGGGGGCATGATGAAGCTTTCTTT

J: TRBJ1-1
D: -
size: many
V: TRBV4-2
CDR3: CASSPRDGRRNTEAFF
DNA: TGTGCCAGCAGCCCGCGGGACGGCAGGCGGAACACTGAAGCTTTCTTT

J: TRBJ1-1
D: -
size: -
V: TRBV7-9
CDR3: CASSRLETEKAFF
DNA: TGTGCCAGCAGCCGCCTTGAGACAGAAAAAGCTTTCTTT

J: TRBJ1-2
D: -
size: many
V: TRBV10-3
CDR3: CATRQESRAGGYTF
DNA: TGTGCCACCCGTCAAGAGTCCAGGGCAGGGGGCTACACCTTC

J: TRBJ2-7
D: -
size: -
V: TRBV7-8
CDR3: CASSFPYSYEQYF
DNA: TGTGCCAGCAGCTTCCCCTATTCCTACGAGCAGTACTTC

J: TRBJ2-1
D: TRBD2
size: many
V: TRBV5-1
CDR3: CASSLLGGRNGDEQFF
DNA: TGCGCCAGCAGCTTATTAGGCGGGAGAAATGGCGATGAGCAGTTCTTC

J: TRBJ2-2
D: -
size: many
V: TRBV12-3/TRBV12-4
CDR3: CASSPTPNTGELFF
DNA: TGTGCCAGCAGCCCGACCCCAAACACCGGGGAGCTGTTTTTT

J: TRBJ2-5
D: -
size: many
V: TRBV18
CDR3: CASSPERETQYF
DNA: TGTGCCAGCTCACCGGAGAGAGAGACCCAGTACTTC

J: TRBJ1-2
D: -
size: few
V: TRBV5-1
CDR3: CASSLSPPGIYTF
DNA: TGCGCCAGCAGCTTGTCTCCCCCAGGGATCTACACCTTC

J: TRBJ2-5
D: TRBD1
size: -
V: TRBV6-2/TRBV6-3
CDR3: CVTCPSGQGKETQYF
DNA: TGTGTCACCTGCCCTTCGGGACAGGGCAAAGAGACCCAGTACTTC

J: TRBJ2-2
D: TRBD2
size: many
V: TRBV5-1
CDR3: CASSFRAGSRTGELFF
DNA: TGCGCCAGCAGCTTTAGAGCGGGGAGTCGTACCGGGGAGCTGTTTTTT

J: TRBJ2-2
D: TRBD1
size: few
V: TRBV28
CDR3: CASSFWQGAGELFF
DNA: TGTGCCAGCAGTTTTTGGCAGGGGGCCGGGGAGCTGTTTTTT

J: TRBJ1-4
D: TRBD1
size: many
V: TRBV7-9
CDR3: CASSTPGGTNEKLFF
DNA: TGTGCCAGCAGCACTCCAGGGGGAACTAATGAAAAACTGTTTTTT

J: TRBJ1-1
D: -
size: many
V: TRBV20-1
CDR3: CSARGSDKKAFF
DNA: TGCAGTGCTAGAGGGTCCGATAAAAAAGCTTTCTTT

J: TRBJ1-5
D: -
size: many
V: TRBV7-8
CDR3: CASSSSRGAGPQHF
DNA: TGTGCCAGCAGCTCATCCCGGGGGGCCGGGCCCCAGCATTTT

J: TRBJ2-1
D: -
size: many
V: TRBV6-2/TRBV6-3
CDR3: CASRFSNEQFF
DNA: TGTGCCAGCCGATTTAGTAATGAGCAGTTCTTC

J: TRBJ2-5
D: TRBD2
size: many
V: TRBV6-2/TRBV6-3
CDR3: CASSEGTSGFQETQYF
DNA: TGTGCCAGCAGCGAGGGGACTAGCGGTTTCCAAGAGACCCAGTACTTC

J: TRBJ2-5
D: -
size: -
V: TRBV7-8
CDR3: CASSSGAPRSETQYF
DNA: TGTGCCAGCAGCTCCGGCGCCCCTCGTTCGGAGACCCAGTACTTC

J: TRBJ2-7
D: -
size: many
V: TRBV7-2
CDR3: CASSLGARKYEQYF
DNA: TGTGCCAGCAGCTTGGGGGCACGAAAATACGAGCAGTACTTC

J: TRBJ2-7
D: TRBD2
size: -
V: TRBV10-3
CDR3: CAISESGVAGGSEQYF
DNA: TGTGCCATCAGTGAGTCAGGGGTAGCGGGAGGGTCCGAGCAGTACTTC

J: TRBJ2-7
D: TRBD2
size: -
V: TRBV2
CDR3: CASIALADSYEQYF
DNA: TGTGCCAGCATTGCACTAGCGGACTCCTACGAGCAGTACTTC

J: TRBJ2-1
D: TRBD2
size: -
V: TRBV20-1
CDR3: CSARGEREYNEQFF
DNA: TGCAGTGCTAGAGGAGAGCGGGAGTACAATGAGCAGTTCTTC

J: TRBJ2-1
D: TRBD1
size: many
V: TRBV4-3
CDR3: CASSQGDRGFNEQFF
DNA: TGCGCCAGCAGCCAGGGGGACAGGGGGTTCAATGAGCAGTTCTTC

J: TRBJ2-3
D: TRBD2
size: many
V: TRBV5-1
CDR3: CASSLGLAAGTDTQYF
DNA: TGCGCCAGCAGCTTGGGACTAGCGGCCGGCACAGATACGCAGTATTTT

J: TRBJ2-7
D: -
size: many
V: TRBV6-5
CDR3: CASSSQGRAHYEQYF
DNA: TGTGCCAGCAGTTCACAGGGAAGGGCCCACTACGAGCAGTACTTC

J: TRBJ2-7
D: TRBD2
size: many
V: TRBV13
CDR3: CASSQGLADSTKQYF
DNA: TGTGCCAGCAGCCAGGGACTAGCGGATTCTACGAAGCAGTACTTC

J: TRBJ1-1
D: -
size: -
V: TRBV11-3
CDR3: CASSLDSSTEAFF
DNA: TGTGCCAGCAGCTTAGACTCGAGCACTGAAGCTTTCTTT

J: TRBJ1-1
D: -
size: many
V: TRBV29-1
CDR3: CSVEDLGGQNTEAFF
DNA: TGCAGCGTTGAAGATCTAGGGGGGCAGAACACTGAAGCTTTCTTT

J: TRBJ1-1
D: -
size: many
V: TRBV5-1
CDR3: CASSLDVDYNTEAFF
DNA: TGCGCCAGCAGCTTGGATGTGGATTATAACACTGAAGCTTTCTTT

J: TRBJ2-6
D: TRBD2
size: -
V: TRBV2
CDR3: CASCPTAREGSGANVLTF
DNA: TGTGCCAGCTGTCCCACCGCGCGGGAGGGGAGCGGGGCCAACGTCCTGACTTTC

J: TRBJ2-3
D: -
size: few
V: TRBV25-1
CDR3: CASSAPGLSDTQYF
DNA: TGTGCCAGCAGTGCTCCGGGACTTTCAGATACGCAGTATTTT

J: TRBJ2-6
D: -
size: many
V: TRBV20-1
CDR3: CSARVVNSGANVLTF
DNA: TGCAGTGCTAGAGTTGTCAACTCTGGGGCCAACGTCCTGACTTTC

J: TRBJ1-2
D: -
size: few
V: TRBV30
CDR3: CAWAGDGGYTF
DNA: TGTGCCTGGGCAGGGGACGGCGGCTACACCTTC

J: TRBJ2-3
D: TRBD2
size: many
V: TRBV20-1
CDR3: CSARPAGEVTDTQYF
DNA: TGCAGTGCTAGACCCGCGGGAGAGGTCACAGATACGCAGTATTTT

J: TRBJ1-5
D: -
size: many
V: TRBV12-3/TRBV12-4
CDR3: CASSPGEYQPQHF
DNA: TGTGCCAGCAGCCCCGGGGAGTATCAGCCCCAGCATTTT

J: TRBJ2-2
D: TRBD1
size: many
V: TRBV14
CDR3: CASSRGQKNTGELFF
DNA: TGTGCCAGCAGCCGGGGACAGAAGAACACCGGGGAGCTGTTTTTT

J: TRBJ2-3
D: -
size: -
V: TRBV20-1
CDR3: CSARSRDALRLWGDTQYF
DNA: TGCAGTGCTAGATCCCGGGACGCCTTAAGACTGTGGGGAGATACGCAGTATTTT

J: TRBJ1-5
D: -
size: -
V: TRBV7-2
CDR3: CASSSGRGGQPQHF
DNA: TGTGCCAGCAGCTCTGGCAGGGGCGGTCAGCCCCAGCATTTT